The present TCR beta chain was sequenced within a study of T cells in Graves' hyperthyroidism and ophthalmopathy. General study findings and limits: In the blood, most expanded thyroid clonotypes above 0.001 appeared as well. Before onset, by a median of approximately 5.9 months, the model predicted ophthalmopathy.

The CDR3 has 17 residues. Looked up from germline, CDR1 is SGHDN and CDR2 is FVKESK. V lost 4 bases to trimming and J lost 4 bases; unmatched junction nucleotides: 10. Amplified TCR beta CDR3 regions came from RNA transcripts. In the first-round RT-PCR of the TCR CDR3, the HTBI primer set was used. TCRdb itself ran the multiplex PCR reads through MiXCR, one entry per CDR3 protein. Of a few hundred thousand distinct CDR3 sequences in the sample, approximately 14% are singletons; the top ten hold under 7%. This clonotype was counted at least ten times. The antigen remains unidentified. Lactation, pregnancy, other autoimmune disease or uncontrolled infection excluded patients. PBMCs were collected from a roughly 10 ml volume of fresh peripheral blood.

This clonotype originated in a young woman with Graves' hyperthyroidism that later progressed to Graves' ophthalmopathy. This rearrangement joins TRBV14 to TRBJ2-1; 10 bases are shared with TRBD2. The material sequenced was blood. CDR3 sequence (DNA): TGTGCCAGCAGCCTCGACTGGGGACTAGCGCAGTACAATGAGCAGTTCTTC. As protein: CASSLDWGLAQYNEQFF.